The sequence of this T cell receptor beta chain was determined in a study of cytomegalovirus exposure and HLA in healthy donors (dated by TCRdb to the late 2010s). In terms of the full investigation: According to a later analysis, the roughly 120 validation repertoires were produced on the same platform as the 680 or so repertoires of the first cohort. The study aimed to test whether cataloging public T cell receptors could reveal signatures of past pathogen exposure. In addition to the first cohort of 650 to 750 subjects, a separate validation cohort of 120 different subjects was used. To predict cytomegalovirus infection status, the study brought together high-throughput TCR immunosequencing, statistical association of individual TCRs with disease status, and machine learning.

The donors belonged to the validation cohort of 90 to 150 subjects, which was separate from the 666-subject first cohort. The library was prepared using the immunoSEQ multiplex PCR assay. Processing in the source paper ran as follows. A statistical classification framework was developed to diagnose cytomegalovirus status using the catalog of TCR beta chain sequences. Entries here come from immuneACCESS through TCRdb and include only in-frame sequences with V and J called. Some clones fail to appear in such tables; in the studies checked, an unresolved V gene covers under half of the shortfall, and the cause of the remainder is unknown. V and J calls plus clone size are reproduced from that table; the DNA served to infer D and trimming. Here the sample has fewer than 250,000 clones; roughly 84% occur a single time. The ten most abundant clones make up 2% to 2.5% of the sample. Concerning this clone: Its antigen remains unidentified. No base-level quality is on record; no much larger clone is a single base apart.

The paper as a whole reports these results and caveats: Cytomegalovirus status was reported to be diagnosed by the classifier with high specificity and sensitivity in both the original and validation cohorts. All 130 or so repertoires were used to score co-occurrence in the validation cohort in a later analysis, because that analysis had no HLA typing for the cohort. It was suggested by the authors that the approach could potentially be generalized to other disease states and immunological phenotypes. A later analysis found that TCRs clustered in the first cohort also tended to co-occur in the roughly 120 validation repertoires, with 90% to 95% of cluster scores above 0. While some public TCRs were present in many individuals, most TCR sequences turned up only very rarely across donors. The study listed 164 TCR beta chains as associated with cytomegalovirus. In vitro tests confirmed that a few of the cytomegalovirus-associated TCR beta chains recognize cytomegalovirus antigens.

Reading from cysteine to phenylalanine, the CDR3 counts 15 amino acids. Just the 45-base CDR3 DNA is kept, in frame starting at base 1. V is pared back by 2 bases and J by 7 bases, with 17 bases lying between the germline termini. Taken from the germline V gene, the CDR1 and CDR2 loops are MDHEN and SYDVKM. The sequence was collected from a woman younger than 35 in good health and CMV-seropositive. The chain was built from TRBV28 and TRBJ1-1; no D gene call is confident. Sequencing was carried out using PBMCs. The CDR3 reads CASSLNPGSTSEAFF. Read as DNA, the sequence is TGTGCCAGCAGTTTAAACCCCGGGTCGACGAGTGAAGCTTTCTTT.